These T cell receptor beta chains were read from a single sample in a study of cytomegalovirus exposure and HLA in healthy donors. TCRdb keeps only in-frame clones here, not all; method: immunoSEQ multiplex PCR. The table shows some 150,000 clones, with around 75% occurring only once. The sample comprised PBMCs. Receptors were obtained from a human donor in good health. CDR3s include the opening cysteine and the closing phenylalanine or tryptophan. D genes are given only for firm matches. Size tells how often a clone was seen (once, few, many) or the class of an expanded clone, and some rows leave it out.

TRBJ2-1,TRBV7-9,.,.,CASSLSPRLTIVYNEQFF,TGTGCCAGCAGCTTATCACCCCGCCTCACCATAGTCTACAATGAGCAGTTCTTC
TRBJ2-5,TRBV11-2,.,once,CASSPSGQETQYF,TGTGCCAGCAGCCCCTCGGGGCAAGAGACCCAGTACTTC
TRBJ1-2,TRBV5-5,TRBD1,.,CASSSGQDYGYTF,TGTGCCAGCAGCTCTGGACAGGACTATGGCTACACCTTC
TRBJ2-1,TRBV15,.,.,CATSKEGRGAYNEQFF,TGTGCCACCAGCAAAGAGGGGAGGGGGGCCTACAATGAGCAGTTCTTC
TRBJ2-3,TRBV11-2,TRBD2,few,CASSLRGGAGRDTQYF,TGTGCCAGCAGTTTGCGGGGGGGGGCCGGCCGCGATACGCAGTATTTT
TRBJ2-3,TRBV29-1,TRBD1,few,CSVAGQILTDTQYF,TGCAGCGTTGCGGGACAGATTTTGACAGATACGCAGTATTTT
TRBJ2-1,TRBV27,.,once,CASSEPPYNEQFF,TGTGCCAGCAGCGAGCCGCCCTACAATGAGCAGTTCTTC
TRBJ1-1,TRBV28,.,.,CASSLGIEAFF,TGTGCCAGCAGTTTAGGCATCGAAGCTTTCTTT
TRBJ2-7,TRBV5-6,TRBD1,once,CASSPHGGTGPYEQYF,TGTGCCAGCAGCCCGCACGGCGGGACAGGGCCCTACGAGCAGTACTTC
TRBJ2-1,TRBV4-1,.,.,CASSQDGKDLNEQFF,TGCGCCAGCAGCCAAGATGGAAAAGACTTGAATGAGCAGTTCTTC
TRBJ2-7,TRBV19,.,.,CASLLTVSYEQYF,TGTGCCAGTCTCCTGACAGTCTCCTACGAGCAGTACTTC
TRBJ2-1,TRBV10-2,TRBD1,.,CATRGTANYNEQFF,TGCGCCACCAGGGGGACAGCCAACTACAATGAGCAGTTCTTC
TRBJ2-7,TRBV19,TRBD1,.,CASRKQGASDEQYF,TGTGCCAGTAGGAAACAGGGGGCATCCGACGAGCAGTACTTC
TRBJ2-3,TRBV4-2,.,once,CASSPKGDTDTQYF,TGTGCCAGCAGCCCCAAGGGGGACACAGATACGCAGTATTTT
TRBJ2-1,TRBV7-2,TRBD2,.,CASSLTSGRHNEQFF,TGTGCCAGCAGCCTTACTAGCGGGAGGCACAATGAGCAGTTCTTC
TRBJ1-1,TRBV12-5,TRBD1,.,CASGLYLVLGQGGDTEAFF,TGTGCTAGTGGTTTGTACCTTGTCCTCGGACAGGGAGGTGACACTGAAGCTTTCTTT
TRBJ2-1,TRBV4-2,TRBD2,.,CASSQEGLAFEQFF,TGTGCCAGCAGCCAAGAAGGACTAGCATTTGAGCAGTTCTTC
TRBJ1-5,TRBV7-2,.,.,CASSPGSQGNQPQHF,TGTGCCAGCAGCCCGGGGTCCCAGGGCAATCAGCCCCAGCATTTT
TRBJ2-2,TRBV5-7,TRBD2,few,CATAGGQTGGELFF,TGTGCCACCGCGGGGGGCCAGACTGGAGGGGAGCTGTTTTTT
TRBJ1-1,TRBV27,.,.,CASRGQWTAPWGMLDTEAFF,TGTGCCAGCAGGGGGCAGTGGACAGCGCCGTGGGGCATGTTAGACACTGAAGCTTTCTTT
TRBJ2-3,TRBV19,TRBD2,.,CASSIFGGRGSDTQYF,TGTGCCAGTAGTATATTCGGCGGGAGGGGGTCAGATACGCAGTATTTT
TRBJ2-5,TRBV7-2,TRBD2,.,CASSLGLAGGQETQYF,TGTGCCAGCAGCCTCGGACTAGCGGGGGGGCAAGAGACCCAGTACTTC
TRBJ1-5,TRBV30,.,.,CAWRGGSRNQPQHF,TGTGCCTGGAGAGGAGGGTCTCGCAATCAGCCCCAGCATTTT
TRBJ1-2,TRBV7-9,.,.,CASSSQTPSGYTF,TGTGCCAGCAGCTCCCAGACACCGTCGGGCTACACCTTC
TRBJ2-7,TRBV10-3,.,.,CAIRHNYEQYF,TGTGCCATCAGACACAACTACGAGCAGTACTTC
TRBJ1-2,TRBV9,.,.,CASSVGSSWASYGYTF,TGTGCCAGCAGCGTAGGCTCCTCGTGGGCCAGCTATGGCTACACCTTC
TRBJ1-2,TRBV19,TRBD1,once,CATSRQGLSIGYTF,TGTGCCACTTCCCGACAGGGCCTATCTATTGGCTACACCTTC
TRBJ1-2,TRBV5-1,TRBD1,once,CASSFYRGNNYGYPF,TGCGCCAGCAGCTTTTACAGGGGGAATAACTATGGCTACCCCTTC
TRBJ2-7,TRBV6-1,TRBD1,.,CASREYRGSSSYEQYF,TGTGCCAGCAGGGAATACAGGGGCTCGAGCTCCTACGAGCAGTACTTC
TRBJ2-3,TRBV28,TRBD1,.,CASSWGQGFTDTQYF,TGTGCCAGCAGTTGGGGACAGGGGTTCACAGATACGCAGTATTTT
TRBJ2-5,TRBV5-1,TRBD2,.,CASSLGLAGGQETQYF,TGCGCCAGCAGCCTCGGACTAGCGGGGGGACAAGAGACCCAGTACTTC
TRBJ2-1,TRBV7-9,.,once,CASETGLYNEQFF,TGTGCCAGCGAGACAGGTCTTTACAATGAGCAGTTCTTC
TRBJ1-3,TRBV10-1,.,.,CASSESNSNSGNTIYF,TGCGCCAGCAGTGAGTCGAACTCCAACTCTGGAAACACCATATATTTT
TRBJ2-5,TRBV2,TRBD2,.,CASSGPGLARGAFPYQETQYF,TGTGCCAGCAGTGGTCCGGGACTAGCACGCGGCGCGTTCCCCTACCAAGAGACCCAGTACTTC
TRBJ2-5,TRBV25-1,TRBD2,.,CASSEYRLAGGQETQYF,TGTGCCAGCAGTGAATATAGACTAGCGGGGGGACAAGAGACCCAGTACTTC
TRBJ2-2,TRBV2,TRBD2,.,CASSARLASGELFF,TGTGCCAGCAGTGCCAGACTAGCTTCCGGGGAGCTGTTTTTT
TRBJ2-5,TRBV4-1,.,few,CASSQVPVLSETQYF,TGCGCCAGCAGCCAAGTTCCCGTATTGTCAGAGACCCAGTACTTC
TRBJ1-6,TRBV6-6,.,.,CASTSGFYSPLHF,TGTGCCAGCACCTCAGGGTTTTATTCACCCCTCCACTTT
TRBJ1-2,TRBV5-1,.,.,CASSYETPLYGYTF,TGCGCCAGCAGCTATGAAACCCCACTATACGGCTACACCTTC
TRBJ2-1,TRBV6-5,TRBD2,.,CASSYTSGRARNEQFF,TGTGCCAGCAGTTATACTAGCGGGAGGGCCAGGAATGAGCAGTTCTTC
TRBJ2-2,TRBV10-1,.,.,CASSERGTGELFF,TGCGCCAGCAGTGAGAGGGGCACCGGGGAGCTGTTTTTT
TRBJ1-5,TRBV28,TRBD1,.,CGASGTANNQPQHF,TGTGGGGCCTCAGGGACAGCGAACAATCAGCCCCAGCATTTT
TRBJ2-2,TRBV11-2,.,.,CASSLARSPNTGELFF,TGTGCCAGCAGCTTAGCTAGGTCACCCAACACCGGGGAGCTGTTTTTT
TRBJ2-3,TRBV18,TRBD2,.,CASSHNPIGLAENTDTQYF,TGTGCCAGCTCACACAACCCGATCGGACTAGCGGAAAACACAGATACGCAGTATTTT
TRBJ1-3,TRBV4-2,TRBD1,.,CASSRTGQDSGNTIYF,TGTGCCAGCAGCCGGACTGGACAGGACTCTGGAAACACCATATATTTT
TRBJ1-4,TRBV7-9,.,.,CASSFVRWPPGLFF,TGTGCCAGCAGCTTCGTGAGGTGGCCTCCAGGGCTGTTTTTT
TRBJ1-5,TRBV9,.,.,CASSVAPGLPQHF,TGTGCCAGCAGCGTAGCCCCAGGCCTGCCCCAGCATTTT
TRBJ1-3,TRBV11-2,TRBD1,.,CASSLSGTVHKNSGNTIYF,TGTGCCAGCAGCTTGTCCGGGACAGTGCATAAAAACTCTGGAAACACCATATATTTT
TRBJ2-7,TRBV28,TRBD1,.,CASRFTGVAPYEQYF,TGTGCCAGCAGGTTCACAGGGGTCGCACCCTACGAGCAGTACTTC
TRBJ2-1,TRBV19,.,.,CASRRIGGKDNEQFF,TGTGCCAGTAGGCGCATCGGGGGAAAGGACAATGAGCAGTTCTTC
TRBJ1-6,TRBV6-1,.,.,CASSAGPYNSPLHF,TGTGCCAGCAGTGCAGGGCCCTATAATTCACCCCTCCACTTT
TRBJ1-2,TRBV15,TRBD1,.,CATSRDYSGGEGYTF,TGTGCCACCAGCAGAGATTATTCAGGGGGAGAGGGCTACACCTTC
TRBJ1-1,TRBV28,.,.,CASRTLLNTEAFF,TGTGCCAGCAGGACATTATTGAACACTGAAGCTTTCTTT
TRBJ2-7,TRBV6-5,.,once,CASSYRRITLDEQYF,TGTGCCAGCAGTTATCGGCGGATTACGTTGGACGAGCAGTACTTC
TRBJ2-7,TRBV9,TRBD1,.,CASSAGTGPGYEQYF,TGTGCCAGCAGCGCAGGGACAGGGCCCGGCTACGAGCAGTACTTC
TRBJ2-1,TRBV30,TRBD1,once,CASSRDSSYNEQFF,TGTGCCTCGTCCCGGGACAGCTCCTACAATGAGCAGTTCTTC
TRBJ2-7,TRBV28,.,.,CASSSDSLLREQYF,TGTGCCAGCAGTTCCGACTCCCTCCTCCGAGAGCAGTACTTC
TRBJ2-6,TRBV10-3,.,.,CAARMAAGANVLTF,TGTGCCGCCCGCATGGCGGCTGGGGCCAACGTCCTGACTTTC
TRBJ2-7,TRBV25-1,TRBD1,.,CASGDRPYEQYF,TGTGCCAGTGGGGACAGACCCTACGAGCAGTACTTC
TRBJ1-2,TRBV2,TRBD1,.,CASSEALQGQNNYGYPF,TGTGCCAGCAGTGAAGCGCTTCAGGGACAGAATAACTATGGCTACCCCTTC